The TCR beta chain described here comes from a study of regulatory T cells in long-lasting Graves disease. Time point meaning: newly diagnosed GD, antithyroid drugs for less than 3 months. The authors made the TCR library using RNA they extracted from PBMCs. HTBI primers from iRepertoire and Arm-PCR of CDR3 regions yielded the TCR beta libraries. MiXCR, applied by TCRdb to the multiplex PCR reads, yields one record per CDR3 protein. The sample carries some 350,000 distinct CDR3 sequences, around 16% recorded once. Another study also made use of these data, one on T cells in Graves' hyperthyroidism and ophthalmopathy.

This TCR came from a woman under 30 with Graves disease. The specimen was peripheral blood mononuclear cells (PBMCs), collected at new diagnosis, from a patient treated with antithyroid drugs.

CDR3 region: CASSDRVRNQPQHF. The CDR3 DNA follows: TGTGCCAGTAGTGACAGGGTTCGCAATCAGCCCCAGCATTTT. V and J are TRBV19 and TRBJ1-5; 7 bases fit TRBD1. V gave up 5 bases and J gave up 2 bases; unmatched junction bases: 3. The CDR3 contains 14 residues. Germline CDR1 LNHDA, CDR2 SQIVND (reference sequence).